The clone carrying this T cell receptor beta chain appeared a few times. Its antigen is not known. The CDR3 totals 13 residues. Per the germline V gene, CDR1 is SGHAT and CDR2 is FQDESV (reference sequence). The V end was cut by 0 bases, the J end by 6 bases, with 6 bases between. This entry belongs to a study of OX40 agonist ivuxolimab in advanced cancers. On the study more broadly: Every 2 weeks, patients got intravenous ivuxolimab at one of six dose levels (0.01-10 mg/kg). Every patient in dose escalation had hepatocellular carcinoma, melanoma, renal cell or head and neck cancer. Three patients got partial responses; one had hepatocellular carcinoma and two had cutaneous melanoma.

The table came from immunoSEQ multiplex PCR; TCRdb's copy has only in-frame clones and leaves some out. The repertoire holds about 70,000 clones, more than 65% seen once, with more than 4% in the top ten. Study-level results: Doses of 0.1 to 3.0 mg/kg were accompanied by clonal expansion of CD4+ and CD8+ blood T cells by week 6.

The sample here was CD4+ or CD8+ T cells sorted from blood, taken in a trial of the OX40 agonist ivuxolimab. The rearrangement uses TRBV11-1 and TRBJ1-5; D is ambiguous. The clonotype originates from an adult with an advanced solid tumor such as melanoma, head and neck, liver or kidney cancer. CDR3 residues: CASSLAVGQPQHF. The CDR3 DNA is TGTGCCAGCAGCTTAGCGGTCGGTCAGCCCCAGCATTTT.